These 24 T cell receptor beta chains were sequenced from one sample in a study of monozygotic twins with inflammatory bowel disease. Reanalyzing the 5' RACE reads, TCRdb keeps one entry per CDR3 protein, without DNA. The data show more than 300,000 distinct CDR3 sequences, and the top ten clones hold 2% to 3%. The sample was blood. The source is a human donor with ulcerative colitis or Crohn's disease, or a healthy co-twin of an affected twin (not recorded which).

The chain links TRBV18 to TRBJ2-3; TCRdb reports TRBD1, a call that lacks DNA to check it against. This CDR3 comprises 15 residues. Germline V gene data show CDR1 as KGHSH and CDR2 as LQKENI. The CDR3 reads CASSPLGQGSNTQYF.

The chain recombines TRBV4-1 with TRBJ1-3; no DNA is available, so the TRBD1 call from TCRdb remains unchecked. The CDR3 consists of 17 residues. CDR1 MGHRA and CDR2 YSYEKL come from the germline V gene. CDR3 in amino acids: CASSQEFKGRSGNTIYF.

This chain uses TRBV20-1 with TRBJ2-1; TCRdb's assignment of TRBD1 cannot be checked, as there is no DNA. The V gene's germline CDR1 is DFQATT and CDR2 SNEGSKA (reference sequence). CDR3 length equals 12 residues. The CDR3 protein is CSARPSGVEQFF.

The V and J genes are TRBV24-1 and TRBJ2-1; TCRdb indicates TRBD2, and absent DNA this call remains unverified. Germline V gene data show CDR1 as KGHDR and CDR2 as SFDVKD. This CDR3 region has 16 residues. This CDR3 is CATSDFVQRGYNEQFF.

The chain employs TRBV5-6 and TRBJ1-2. This CDR3 region has 15 residues. Per the germline V gene, CDR1 is SGHDT and CDR2 is YYEEEE. The CDR3 here is CASSFLGITRDGYTF.

CDR3 loop: CATSDFRTGGYNEQFF. The chain links TRBV24-1 to TRBJ2-1; TCRdb indicates TRBD1, and absent DNA this call remains unverified. This CDR3 is built from 16 residues. Germline V CDR1 and CDR2: KGHDR, SFDVKD.

V usage is TRBV29-1 and J usage is TRBJ2-7; lacking DNA, the TRBD2 call made by TCRdb goes unchecked. The CDR3 contains 13 residues. Germline V gene data show CDR1 as SQVTM and CDR2 as ANQGSEA. CDR3: CSASGGVSYEQYF.

This sequence joins TRBV6-1 and TRBJ2-5; the TCRdb call, TRBD2, lacks DNA for checking. The CDR3 has 15 amino acids. Germline V gene lookup returns CDR1 MNHNS and CDR2 SASEGT. CDR3 residues: CASSPTRGGVETQYF.

The rearrangement uses TRBV29-1 and TRBJ2-7; the D gene TCRdb calls, TRBD2, cannot be checked with no DNA. In germline, CDR1 is SQVTM, CDR2 ANQGSEA. CDR3 size: 13 residues. CDR3 loop: CSVSGTSEYEQYF.

The rearrangement joins TRBV18 to TRBJ2-5; there is no DNA to check the TCRdb D call of TRBD2. Germline values: CDR1 KGHSH, CDR2 LQKENI. This CDR3 has 15 amino acids. CDR3 region: CASSPSRGREETQYF.

The V and J genes are TRBV5-1 and TRBJ2-1; the TCRdb call, TRBD2, lacks DNA for checking. Germline loops: CDR1 SGHRS, CDR2 YFSETQ. The length of the CDR3 is 16 residues. The CDR3 loop reads CASKATSGGAPSEQFF.

The rearrangement joins TRBV30 to TRBJ2-3; TCRdb designates TRBD2, a call that cannot be tested without DNA. The germline V gene encodes CDR1 GTSNPN and CDR2 SVGIG (reference sequence). This CDR3 is 15 amino acids long. The chain's CDR3 is CAWSGDSGSTDTQYF.

J is TRBJ2-1 and V is TRBV11-2; TCRdb proposes TRBD2, but this gene call is untestable without DNA. The germline CDR1 and CDR2 sequences are SGHAT and FQNNGV. The CDR3 is 16 residues long. CDR3 amino acids: CASSLVRTSGNNEQFF.

The chain combines TRBV24-1 with TRBJ2-7; TCRdb picks TRBD1, but there is no DNA to check that call. This CDR3 is built from 17 residues. CDR1 and CDR2 from the germline V gene are KGHDR and SFDVKD. This CDR3 reads CATSDLQIDSRPYEQYF.

The rearrangement links TRBV4-1 to TRBJ2-3; no DNA is available, so the TRBD1 call from TCRdb remains unchecked. The CDR3 extends over 15 amino acids. The germline V gene has CDR1 MGHRA and CDR2 YSYEKL. The CDR3 region is CASSQQLGGFDTQYF.

This chain joins TRBV4-1 and TRBJ2-5; as DNA is missing, the TRBD2 call by TCRdb cannot be tested. This CDR3 spans 15 amino acids. CDR1 is MGHRA and CDR2 is YSYEKL in the germline V gene. The CDR3: CASSQASGAVETQYF.

V gene TRBV12-3 or TRBV12-4 combines with J gene TRBJ1-3. There are 13 residues in the CDR3. Here the CDR3 reads CASSSYSGNTIYF.

V usage is TRBV6-4 and J usage is TRBJ2-1; no DNA is available, so the TRBD1 call from TCRdb remains unchecked. The CDR3 extends over 15 amino acids. The germline V gene encodes CDR1 MRHNA and CDR2 SNTAGT. This chain's CDR3 is CASSDSHHRGNEQFF.

The chain uses TRBV7-9 and TRBJ2-1; the TCRdb call, TRBD2, lacks DNA for checking. Germline V gene sequence: CDR1 SEHNR, CDR2 FQNEAQ (reference sequence). The CDR3 contains 12 residues. The CDR3 is CTTGLGTNEQFF.

The V and J genes are TRBV6-1 and TRBJ2-2; TCRdb reports TRBD1, a call that lacks DNA to check it against. The CDR3 is 15 amino acids. In germline, CDR1 is MNHNS, CDR2 SASEGT. This CDR3 is CASRVRRTDAGELFF.

The chain carries TRBV5-4 and TRBJ2-1. The CDR3 loop spans 14 amino acids. Germline V lookup: CDR1 SGHNT, CDR2 YYREEE (reference sequence). Here the CDR3 reads CASSSIGFYNEQFF.

The chain is built from TRBV7-3 and TRBJ1-1. Germline V gene lookup returns CDR1 SGHTA and CDR2 FQGTGA. The CDR3 runs to 13 residues. CDR3 sequence: CASSLTGRNEAFF.

The chain employs TRBV11-1 and TRBJ1-4. CDR1 is SGHAT, CDR2 FQDESV, per germline (reference sequence). There are 15 residues in the CDR3. CDR3 protein: CASSFTGTTNEKLFF. The variable domain in full, completed from reference TRBV11-1 and TRBJ1-4, reads EAEVAQSPRYKITEKSQAVAFWCDPISGHATLYWYRQILGQGPELLVQFQDESVVDDSQLPKDRFSAERLKGVDSTLKIQPAELGDSAMYLCASSFTGTTNEKLFFGSGTQLSVL.

The J gene is TRBJ2-1, the V gene TRBV14; TCRdb designates TRBD1, a call that cannot be tested without DNA. Germline-derived CDR1 and CDR2 are SGHDN and FVKESK. This CDR3 is 15 amino acids long. CDR3: CASSLQGLSTNEQFF.